These 5 T cell receptor beta chains originate from one sample sequenced in a study of T cells expressing NK-cell markers. Each CDR3 protein gets one entry in TCRdb, which reprocessed the 5' RACE reads and gives no DNA. The sample totals 300,000 to 500,000 distinct CDR3 sequences. The sequenced sample was blood T cells: a sorted CD56 or NKG2C T cell subset, CD4+ or CD8+ T cells, or bulk PBMC T cells (not recorded which). The receptors derive from a woman aged 45-65 years in good health.

CDR3 amino acids: CSTRWTGYDEQYF. J is TRBJ2-7 and V is TRBV29-1; TCRdb proposes TRBD1, but this gene call is untestable without DNA. This CDR3 contains 13 residues. Germline values: CDR1 SQVTM, CDR2 ANQGSEA.

The rearrangement uses TRBV5-6 and TRBJ2-7. The V gene's germline CDR1 is SGHDT and CDR2 YYEEEE. This CDR3 region has 13 residues. CDR3 in amino acids: CASSWDLGYEQYF.

The genes are TRBV12-3 or TRBV12-4 and TRBJ1-1. CDR3 length equals 13 residues. The CDR3 sequence is CASSSGLGIGAFF.

This sequence joins TRBV5-5 and TRBJ1-2; no DNA is available, so the TRBD1 call from TCRdb remains unchecked. Germline V gene lookup returns CDR1 SGHKS and CDR2 YYEKEE (reference sequence). There are 14 residues in the CDR3. CDR3 protein: CASTFGTGSGGYTF.

The chain employs TRBV5-1 and TRBJ2-1; with no DNA, the TCRdb D assignment of TRBD2 cannot be verified. CDR3 length equals 17 residues. CDR1 is SGHRS, CDR2 YFSETQ, per germline. The CDR3 region is CASRAGGAGGPVVEQFF. Drawing the rest from reference TRBV5-1 and TRBJ2-1, the complete variable domain is KAGVTQTPRYLIKTRGQQVTLSCSPISGHRSVSWYQQTPGQGLQFLFEYFSETQRNKGNFPGRFSGRQFSNSRSEMNVSTLELGDSALYLCASRAGGAGGPVVEQFFGPGTRLTVL.